This T cell receptor beta chain was identified during a study of spatial heterogeneity in lung cancer. Time point indicated: blood at routine non-recurrence follow-up after resection. Unsorted whole RNA of tumor, nontumor lung or frozen PBMC was sequenced. TCRdb independently ran MiXCR on the 5' RACE reads; one entry per CDR3 protein. The repertoire holds over 40,000 distinct CDR3 sequences, with approximately 10% as singletons. This CDR3 region has 14 residues. Germline V lookup: CDR1 SNHLY, CDR2 FYNNEI. Trimming shortened V by 4 bases and J by 10 bases, and 14 bases separated the two germline ends. The receptor was isolated from a male donor with early-stage non-small cell lung cancer. Material: PBMCs, obtained at follow-up. The chain carries TRBV2 and TRBJ1-6; TRBD1 is a possible D gene (5 bases). The CDR3 region is CASSVVQGRSPLHF. The CDR3 DNA follows: TGTGCCAGCAGTGTTGTCCAGGGTCGATCACCCCTCCACTTT.